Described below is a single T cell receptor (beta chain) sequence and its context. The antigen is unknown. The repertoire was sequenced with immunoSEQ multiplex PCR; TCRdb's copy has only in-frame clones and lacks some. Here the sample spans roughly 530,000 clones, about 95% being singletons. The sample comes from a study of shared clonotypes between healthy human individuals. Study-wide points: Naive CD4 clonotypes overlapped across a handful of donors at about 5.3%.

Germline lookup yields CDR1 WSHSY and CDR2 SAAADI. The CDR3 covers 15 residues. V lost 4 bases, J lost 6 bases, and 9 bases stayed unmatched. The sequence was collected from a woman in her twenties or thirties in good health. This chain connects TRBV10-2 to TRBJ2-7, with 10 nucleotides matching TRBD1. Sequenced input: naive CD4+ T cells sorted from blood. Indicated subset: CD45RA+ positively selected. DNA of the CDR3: TGCGCCAGCAGTGTTGCCACCGGGACAGGGGTCGAGCAGTACTTC. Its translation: CASSVATGTGVEQYF.